The source of this T cell receptor beta chain is a study of T cells in Graves' hyperthyroidism and ophthalmopathy. Study findings and constraints: Stable hyperthyroidism and ophthalmopathy were separated using 13 V-J signatures.

Researchers amplified the TCR beta CDR3 regions from RNA transcripts. The HTBI primer set served for first-round RT-PCR of the TCR CDR3. TCRdb analysed the multiplex PCR reads with MiXCR anew, one entry per CDR3 protein. The sample yields around 600,000 distinct CDR3 sequences, approximately 15% seen once. The table lists this clonotype with a few counts. The antigen is not known. The CDR3 length is 15 residues. The germline V and J ends were trimmed by 1 base and 2 bases, with 12 bases remaining between them. Per germline, CDR1 SGHNT and CDR2 YENEEA. This sequence was found in a woman aged 45-60 years with Graves' ophthalmopathy. The specimen sequenced was blood. The chain joins TRBV11-3 to TRBJ2-7; perhaps TRBD1 as D (5 bases). The CDR3 loop reads CASSLAAGIPYEQYF. The CDR3 DNA is TGTGCCAGCAGCTTAGCGGCAGGGATACCCTACGAGCAGTACTTC.